The source of this TCR beta chain is a study of T cells in Graves' hyperthyroidism and ophthalmopathy. TCR beta CDR3 regions were amplified from RNA transcripts. The study used the HTBI primer set for a first-round RT-PCR of the TCR CDR3. Using its own MiXCR run on the multiplex PCR reads, TCRdb lists one record per CDR3 protein. The repertoire consists of roughly 380,000 distinct CDR3 sequences, with around 13% occurring once and the leading ten covering around 5.3%. Over 18 months, lack of ophthalmopathy progression marked Graves' hyperthyroidism as stable. Germline lookup yields CDR1 SGHKS and CDR2 YYEKEE (reference sequence). The V and J ends lost 1 base and 3 bases respectively, with 8 bases between them. This CDR3 is 13 amino acids long. Study-level points and caveats: Onset of ophthalmopathy came a median approximately 6.5 months after the model predicted it.

This clonotype was counted ten times or more. No antigen is known for it. Sequencing was done on a sample of blood. The TCR was taken from a woman between 18 and 29 years old with Graves' hyperthyroidism. The chain has TRBV5-5 and TRBJ2-7; no reliable D call. The CDR3 coding sequence is TGTGCCAGCAGCTTGTATGGGGACTACGAGCAGTACTTC. Amino acid sequence: CASSLYGDYEQYF. The complete variable domain, with remaining parts taken from reference TRBV5-5 and TRBJ2-7, reads DAGVTQSPTHLIKTRGQQVTLRCSPISGHKSVSWYQQVLGQGPQFIFQYYEKEERGRGNFPDRFSARQFPNYSSELNVNALLLGDSALYLCASSLYGDYEQYFGPGTRLTVT.